A single sample is the source of the 31 T cell receptor beta chains below, sequenced in a study of blood T cell repertoires in COVID-19. TCRdb's copy holds only in-frame clones and misses some; the assay was immunoSEQ multiplex PCR. The data contain 45,000 to 55,000 clones, roughly 84% of them singletons. The sequenced material came from peripheral blood. The receptors were sampled from a man between 65 and 85 years old with active COVID-19.

The chain joins TRBV4-3 to TRBJ2-1, with D maybe TRBD2 (6 bases). Trimming removed 4 bases from V and 7 bases from J, with 17 bases in between. The CDR3 sequence is 15 residues long. Germline CDR1 LGHNA, CDR2 YSLEER. The CDR3 loop reads CASSPKPGAGNEQFF. Here the CDR3 DNA reads TGCGCCAGCAGCCCGAAACCCGGGGCGGGGAATGAGCAGTTCTTC.

Only a few counts were recorded for this clone. V gene TRBV19 combines with J gene TRBJ1-3, with D perhaps TRBD1 (6 bases). Trimming shortened V by 5 bases and J by 0 bases, and 14 bases separated the two germline ends. CDR1 is LNHDA and CDR2 is SQIVND in the germline V gene (reference sequence). The CDR3 extends over 16 amino acids. CDR3 amino acids: CASSVTGPISGNTIYF. DNA of the CDR3: TGTGCCAGTAGTGTGACAGGACCGATCTCTGGAAACACCATATATTTT.

The chain employs TRBV6-1 and TRBJ1-3; a weak D match, TRBD1 (5 bases). Trimming took off 3 bases at V and 1 base at J, with 13 bases between the two ends. The V gene's germline CDR1 is MNHNS and CDR2 SASEGT. This CDR3 region has 16 residues. CDR3 DNA: TGTGCCAGCAGTGATGCCCCGGGACTTTCTGGAAACACCATATATTTT. The encoded protein is CASSDAPGLSGNTIYF.

The V gene is TRBV27, the J gene TRBJ2-7; TRBD2 might be the D (5 bases). Per germline, CDR1 MNHEY and CDR2 SMNVEV (reference sequence). V lost 0 bases, J lost 0 bases, and 12 bases lay in between. The length of the CDR3 is 16 residues. In nucleotides, the CDR3 is TGTGCCAGCAGTTTATCGGGGAGCCGAAGCTCCTACGAGCAGTACTTC. It specifies CASSLSGSRSSYEQYF.

This clone was seen once. The V call is TRBV19, the J call TRBJ1-2; D not resolved. V lost 7 bases and J lost 1, with 13 bases in between. Germline-derived CDR1 and CDR2 are LNHDA and SQIVND (reference sequence). This CDR3 has 14 amino acids. The CDR3 protein is CASIPREGNYGYTF. The CDR3, as DNA: TGTGCCAGTATCCCAAGGGAGGGTAACTATGGCTACACCTTC.

In DNA, the CDR3 is TGCAGCGTTGAGGGGGGACTCGGCTATGGCTACACCTTC. This codes for CSVEGGLGYGYTF. The chain employs TRBV29-1 and TRBJ1-2, with a tentative D call TRBD1 (5 bases). Trimming stripped 3 bases from V and 4 bases from J, with 12 bases between. From germline, CDR1 is SQVTM and CDR2 ANQGSEA. The CDR3 extends over 13 amino acids.

This clone was counted at least ten times. The chain carries TRBV5-1 and TRBJ2-7; the D gene is possibly TRBD1 (6 bases). The V and J ends lost 4 bases and 1 base respectively, with 12 bases between them. Germline V gene sequence: CDR1 SGHRS, CDR2 YFSETQ. The CDR3 runs to 14 residues. For the CDR3, the DNA is TGCGCCAGCAGCACGGACAGTATATCCTACGAGCAGTACTTC. Translating gives CASSTDSISYEQYF. Based on the CDR3 plus reference TRBV5-1 and TRBJ2-7, the full variable domain is KAGVTQTPRYLIKTRGQQVTLSCSPISGHRSVSWYQQTPGQGLQFLFEYFSETQRNKGNFPGRFSGRQFSNSRSEMNVSTLELGDSALYLCASSTDSISYEQYFGPGTRLTVT.

This chain connects TRBV3-1 (or the pseudogene TRBV3-2) to TRBJ2-1; TRBD2 might be the D (6 bases). Per germline, CDR1 LGHDT and CDR2 YNNKEL (reference sequence). V shed 4 bases and J shed 6 bases, with 10 bases lying between them. The CDR3 has 13 residues. Here the CDR3 reads CASSRGTSNEQFF. As DNA, the CDR3 is TGTGCCAGCAGCCGCGGGACCAGCAATGAGCAGTTCTTC.

The rearrangement joins TRBV18 to TRBJ2-3; D might be TRBD1 (6 bases). Per germline, CDR1 KGHSH and CDR2 LQKENI. The V end was cut by 3 bases, the J end by 5 bases, with 15 bases between. The CDR3 consists of 15 residues. The CDR3 DNA reads TGTGCCAGCTCACCGTACAGGGCCGAGGGAGATACGCAGTATTTT. It is translated as CASSPYRAEGDTQYF. Looking up the rest from reference TRBV18 and TRBJ2-3 gives the full variable domain: NAGVMQNPRHLVRRRGQEARLRCSPMKGHSHVYWYRQLPEEGLKFMVYLQKENIIDESGMPKERFSAEFPKEGPSILRIQQVVRGDSAAYFCASSPYRAEGDTQYFGPGTRLTVL.

The chain combines TRBV6-1 with TRBJ2-2; D unresolved. The germline V gene has CDR1 MNHNS and CDR2 SASEGT. The CDR3 consists of 16 residues. With 2 bases removed from V and 0 bases from J, the gap between germline ends came to 10 bases. Here the CDR3 reads CASSETRSANTGELFF. CDR3 nucleotide sequence: TGTGCCAGCAGTGAAACCAGGTCCGCGAACACCGGGGAGCTGTTTTTT.

The chain couples TRBV12-5 to TRBJ2-5; TRBD2 might be the D (6 bases). CDR1 LGHNT and CDR2 FRNRAP come from the germline V gene. The CDR3 contains 15 residues. V was pared by 6 bases and J by 1 base, with 15 bases between. DNA of the CDR3: TGTGCTAGTGGGCGGGGCCCACGGACCCAAGAGACCCAGTACTTC. It specifies CASGRGPRTQETQYF.

This clone was seen a handful of times. The genes are TRBV19 and TRBJ2-7; D might be TRBD2 (5 bases). V lost 10 bases and J lost 5, with 15 bases in between. This CDR3 is 12 amino acids long. CDR1 is LNHDA and CDR2 is SQIVND in the germline V gene (reference sequence). CDR3 DNA: TGTGCCACCCGGAGAGGGATGGACGAGCAGTACTTC. This gives the protein CATRRGMDEQYF.

The chain employs TRBV6-5 and TRBJ2-3; 9 nucleotides align to TRBD2. CDR1 and CDR2 (germline): MNHEY, SVGAGI. V lost 2 bases to trimming and J lost 4 bases; unmatched junction nucleotides: 4. The CDR3 length is 15 residues. The CDR3 bases are TGTGCCAGCAGTTACGCGGCGGGGGGGCCAGATACGCAGTATTTT. Amino acids: CASSYAAGGPDTQYF.

The chain has TRBV10-3 and TRBJ2-2, with D possibly TRBD2 on 5 matching bases. The CDR3 length is 16 residues. V gave up 1 base and J gave up 2 bases, with 11 bases separating them. Germline values: CDR1 ENHRY, CDR2 SYGVKD. The CDR3 spells CAISELRETNTGELFF. The CDR3, as DNA: TGTGCCATCAGTGAGTTGAGGGAAACCAACACCGGGGAGCTGTTTTTT.

V is TRBV12-3 or TRBV12-4 and J is TRBJ1-1; D might be TRBD1 (5 bases). V shed 8 bases and J shed 4 bases, with 14 bases lying between them. The CDR3 extends over 13 amino acids. As DNA, the CDR3 is TGTGCCAGCGCCTTGGGGCCTATCACTGAAGCTTTCTTT. It is translated as CASALGPITEAFF.

This clone showed up just once. The CDR3 region is CASSFSLGSNEQFF. The DNA of the CDR3 is TGTGCCAGCAGCTTCTCCTTGGGGAGCAATGAGCAGTTCTTC. The rearrangement joins TRBV7-2 to TRBJ2-1; D might be TRBD2 (5 bases). V lost 3 bases to trimming and J lost 6 bases, with 12 bases between them. The CDR3 consists of 14 residues. Germline loops: CDR1 SGHTA, CDR2 FQGNSA.

CDR3 bases: TGCGCCAGCAGCTTGGGGGCGGGTTTCGAGATTACCTACGAGCAGTACTTC. Residues: CASSLGAGFEITYEQYF. The chain recombines TRBV5-1 with TRBJ2-7; perhaps TRBD2 as D (5 bases). The CDR3 spans 17 residues. CDR1 SGHRS and CDR2 YFSETQ come from the germline V gene. V lost 0 bases and J 2 bases, leaving 18 bases between the germline ends.

A note on this clone: This specimen includes other DNA sequences encoding the same CDR3. The chain carries TRBV18 and TRBJ1-3; TRBD1 agrees at 8 bases. The germline V gene has CDR1 KGHSH and CDR2 LQKENI. Unmatched junction bases numbered 0, after V lost 3 bases and J lost 2 bases. The CDR3 length is 14 residues. The chain's CDR3 is CASSPDRAGNTIYF. CDR3 nucleotides: TGTGCCAGCTCACCGGACAGGGCTGGAAACACCATATATTTT.

The chain is built from TRBV5-1 and TRBJ1-1, with 8 positions matching TRBD1. V shed 7 bases and J 3 bases; nucleotides not matched to a gene: 5. Germline V gene lookup returns CDR1 SGHRS and CDR2 YFSETQ. This CDR3 is built from 13 residues. CDR3 protein: CASALTGDTEAFF. CDR3 bases: TGCGCCAGCGCCCTGACAGGGGACACTGAAGCTTTCTTT. Supplemented by reference TRBV5-1 and TRBJ1-1, the full variable domain reads KAGVTQTPRYLIKTRGQQVTLSCSPISGHRSVSWYQQTPGQGLQFLFEYFSETQRNKGNFPGRFSGRQFSNSRSEMNVSTLELGDSALYLCASALTGDTEAFFGQGTRLTVV.

The CDR3 sequence is CASSLGAQGSQETQYF. The CDR3, as DNA: TGTGCCAGCAGCCTCGGCGCACAGGGGTCCCAAGAGACCCAGTACTTC. The rearrangement links TRBV4-2 to TRBJ2-5, with 7 bases fitting TRBD1. The V and J ends lost 4 bases and 1 base, in that order; junction bases with no gene match: 9. The germline V gene has CDR1 LGHNA and CDR2 YNFKEQ. The CDR3 runs to 16 residues.

The chain joins TRBV5-6 to TRBJ1-6; D is unclear. The CDR3 has 16 amino acids. Trimming stripped 4 bases from V and 0 bases from J, with 11 bases between. Germline CDR1 SGHDT, CDR2 YYEEEE. CDR3 residues: CASSMTESSYNSPLHF. The CDR3 DNA reads TGTGCCAGCAGCATGACGGAGAGCTCCTATAATTCACCCCTCCACTTT.

The rearrangement uses TRBV2 and TRBJ1-1, with 9 bases that match TRBD1. Per germline, CDR1 SNHLY and CDR2 FYNNEI. The CDR3 is 17 residues long. J lost 3 bases, V lost 8 bases, and 16 bases had no gene match. The CDR3 DNA follows: TGTGCCAGCCCGATGGAGGACAGGGGAGAGTGGGACACTGAAGCTTTCTTT. It translates to CASPMEDRGEWDTEAFF.

V is TRBV4-1 and J is TRBJ1-2; D perhaps matches TRBD1 (5 bases). The length of the CDR3 is 12 residues. Trimming left V 10 bases short and J 7 bases short, with 16 bases between. CDR1 and CDR2 from the germline V gene are MGHRA and YSYEKL. The CDR3 DNA is TGCGCCACGTGGGGCCAAATGGCTGGCTACACCTTC. As protein: CATWGQMAGYTF.

The chain has TRBV24-1 and TRBJ2-1, with TRBD1 identical over 10 bases. J gave up 2 bases and V 12 bases, and 3 bases lay outside the gene matches. The CDR3 extends over 13 amino acids. Germline V gene data show CDR1 as KGHDR and CDR2 as SFDVKD. CDR3 nucleotide sequence: TGTGCCTCGACAGGGGGCCCCTACAATGAGCAGTTCTTC. Translation gives CASTGGPYNEQFF.

The V and J genes are TRBV4-2 and TRBJ2-3; D not certain. This CDR3 comprises 14 residues. V was shortened by 0 bases and J by 6 bases, with 10 bases between the two germline ends. The germline gives CDR1 LGHNA, CDR2 YNFKEQ. CDR3 sequence (DNA): TGTGCCAGCAGCCAAGAAGGTAGCAGCGATACGCAGTATTTT. As protein: CASSQEGSSDTQYF.

The CDR3 loop reads CSDAPRPGGDSNEKLFF. For the CDR3, the DNA is TGCAGCGACGCCCCCCGCCCAGGGGGCGATAGTAATGAAAAACTGTTTTTT. This chain uses TRBV29-1 with TRBJ1-4; TRBD1 matches 8 bases. The CDR3 spans 17 residues. Trimming removed 7 bases from V and 4 bases from J; junction bases left unmatched: 17. Germline V gene lookup returns CDR1 SQVTM and CDR2 ANQGSEA.

A few counts support this clone. The chain couples TRBV18 to TRBJ1-2, with TRBD1 identical over 8 bases. The CDR3 is 15 amino acids. CDR1 KGHSH and CDR2 LQKENI come from the germline V gene. Trimming removed 3 bases from V and 0 bases from J; junction bases left unmatched: 3. The CDR3 sequence: CASSPGTGPNYGYTF. The CDR3 nucleotides read TGTGCCAGCTCACCCGGGACAGGACCTAACTATGGCTACACCTTC.

The chain has TRBV11-1 and TRBJ1-3; D may be TRBD1 (5 bases). The CDR3 runs to 16 residues. Germline CDR1 SGHAT, CDR2 FQDESV (reference sequence). The V and J ends lost 4 bases and 2 bases respectively, with 15 bases between them. The CDR3 loop reads CASSSYTGPPGNTIYF. Here the CDR3 DNA reads TGTGCCAGCAGCTCTTATACAGGCCCTCCTGGAAACACCATATATTTT.

The chain couples TRBV21-1 to TRBJ1-2; the table assigns TRBD1, which was not confirmed against the DNA. TRBV21-1 represents a pseudogene. The length of the CDR3 is 17 residues. In DNA, the CDR3 is TGTGCCAGCAGCAAACCCCAGGGGGCCGGCGGAAACTATGGCTACACCTTC. Its translation is CASSKPQGAGGNYGYTF.

Concerning this clone itself: The junction and the germline gene differ at one end; a read error may be behind it. Within the sample, other DNA sequences also encode this same CDR3. J is TRBJ2-2 and V is TRBV6-4; TRBD2 might be the D (5 bases). Germline CDR1 and CDR2: MRHNA and SNTAGT. The CDR3 length is 15 residues. The CDR3 DNA reads as TGTGCCAGCAGTCTGGGTAGCGATAACACTGGGGAGCTGTTTTTT. Protein product: CASSLGSDNTGELFF.

V usage is TRBV7-2 and J usage is TRBJ2-5; unclear D gene. V dropped 5 bases and J dropped 5 bases, with 15 bases sitting between them. Germline V CDR1 and CDR2: SGHTA, FQGNSA. The CDR3 length is 14 residues. The CDR3 is CASSKYSRFETQYF. The DNA of the CDR3 is TGTGCCAGCAGCAAATATAGCCGTTTTGAGACCCAGTACTTC.